The T cell receptor beta chain under discussion was sequenced for a study of control samples from healthy donors and cancer patients. Clones were read by immunoSEQ multiplex PCR, and TCRdb kept only the in-frame ones, dropping some. The data show about 80,000 clones, around 90% seen once. CDR1 SGHKS and CDR2 YYEKEE come from the germline V gene (reference sequence). The CDR3 loop spans 13 amino acids. V dropped 0 bases and J dropped 5 bases, with 6 bases sitting between them. The chain employs TRBV5-5 and TRBJ2-1; no firm D call. The receptor was isolated from a woman aged 60-75 years in good health. The sample taken for sequencing was blood. The CDR3 coding sequence is TGTGCCAGCAGCTTGGGACTCAACAATGAGCAGTTCTTC. Its protein is CASSLGLNNEQFF.